A single sample is the source of the 20 T cell receptor beta chains below, sequenced in a study of blood T cell repertoires in COVID-19. The table came from immunoSEQ multiplex PCR; TCRdb's copy has only in-frame clones and leaves some out. The table lists a few hundred thousand clones, approximately 86% of them singletons. Sequences were obtained from PBMCs or T cells enriched from blood (not recorded which). The receptors here all came from a woman between 45 and 60 years old who had recovered from COVID-19.

V and J are TRBV2 and TRBJ1-1, with 9 positions matching TRBD1. Germline loops: CDR1 SNHLY, CDR2 FYNNEI. With V trimmed by 1 base and J by 7 bases, 7 bases remained unmatched. This CDR3 is built from 15 residues. The CDR3 protein is CASSEVTGGIGEAFF. The CDR3 DNA reads as TGTGCCAGCAGTGAAGTGACAGGGGGAATTGGTGAAGCTTTCTTT. The full variable domain, in which reference TRBV2 and TRBJ1-1 provide the parts outside the CDR3, is EPEVTQTPSHQVTQMGQEVILRCVPISNHLYFYWYRQILGQKVEFLVSFYNNEISEKSEIFDDQFSVERPDGSNFTLKIRSTKLEDSAMYFCASSEVTGGIGEAFFGQGTRLTVV.

The rearrangement links TRBV29-1 to TRBJ2-5; possible D gene TRBD2, 5 bases. The CDR3 has 13 amino acids. V was cut by 5 bases and J by 9 bases, with 19 bases left in between. Germline V gene lookup returns CDR1 SQVTM and CDR2 ANQGSEA. The CDR3 coding sequence is TGCAGCGTTAGGGCAGGAGGTGGGTCGGCCCAGTACTTC. Its protein product is CSVRAGGGSAQYF. The full variable domain, its missing parts supplied by reference TRBV29-1 and TRBJ2-5, is SAVISQKPSRDICQRGTSLTIQCQVDSQVTMMFWYRQQPGQSLTLIATANQGSEATYESGFVIDKFPISRPNLTFSTLTVSNMSPEDSSIYLCSVRAGGGSAQYFGPGTRLLVL.

The chain uses TRBV21-1 and TRBJ1-5. TRBV21-1 is shown as a pseudogene. The CDR3 is made up of 18 amino acids. The DNA of the CDR3 is TGTGCCAGCAGCAGGGGATGGGGAGGCGGGGGGGACAATCAGCCCCAGCATTTT. Amino acids: CASSRGWGGGGDNQPQHF.

The J gene is TRBJ2-1, the V gene TRBV7-8; 13 bases fit TRBD2. V lost 5 bases, J lost 7 bases, and 8 bases stayed unmatched. Germline lookup yields CDR1 SGHVS and CDR2 FQNEAQ. The CDR3 covers 16 residues. CDR3: CASSIGLAGERNEQFF. The CDR3, as DNA: TGTGCCAGCAGCATCGGACTAGCGGGAGAACGTAATGAGCAGTTCTTC. Complete variable domain (other parts from reference TRBV7-8 and TRBJ2-1): GAGVSQSPRYKVAKRGQDVALRCDPISGHVSLFWYQQALGQGPEFLTYFQNEAQLDKSGLPSDRFFAERPEGSVSTLKIQRTQQEDSAVYLCASSIGLAGERNEQFFGPGTRLTVL.

This chain connects TRBV5-1 to TRBJ1-6; 8 bases align to TRBD1. V trimming: 4 bases; J trimming: 7 bases; junction bases outside the gene matches: 4. The CDR3 consists of 14 residues. Germline V gene lookup returns CDR1 SGHRS and CDR2 YFSETQ. Here the CDR3 DNA reads TGCGCCAGCAGCCCGGGACAGGCAAATTCACCCCTCCACTTT. Protein product: CASSPGQANSPLHF.

The rearrangement links TRBV27 to TRBJ1-5, with D hard to call. The ends were cut back, 3 bases at V and 7 bases at J, with 10 bases in the middle. Germline values: CDR1 MNHEY, CDR2 SMNVEV (reference sequence). This CDR3 comprises 13 residues. CDR3 in amino acids: CASSLTRQQPQHF. The DNA for the CDR3 is TGTGCCAGCAGTTTGACCCGACAACAGCCCCAGCATTTT.

This clone showed up just once. The chain uses TRBV14 and TRBJ2-7; TRBD1 agrees at 10 bases. V gave up 3 bases and J gave up 4 bases; unmatched junction bases: 9. Germline V CDR1 and CDR2: SGHDN, FVKESK. The CDR3 covers 16 residues. CDR3 protein: CASSHPSRDRGYEQYF. The DNA for the CDR3 is TGTGCCAGCAGCCACCCGAGCCGGGACAGGGGATACGAGCAGTACTTC. The full variable domain, in which reference TRBV14 and TRBJ2-7 provide the parts outside the CDR3, is EAGVTQFPSHSVIEKGQTVTLRCDPISGHDNLYWYRRVMGKEIKFLLHFVKESKQDESGMPNNRFLAERTGGTYSTLKVQPAELEDSGVYFCASSHPSRDRGYEQYFGPGTRLTVT.

This clone showed up just a few times. The chain couples TRBV5-1 to TRBJ1-1, with unresolved D. Germline CDR1 reads SGHRS; CDR2 reads YFSETQ. CDR3 size: 15 residues. The V gene lost 0 bases and the J gene lost 3 bases, with 12 bases spanning the gap. This CDR3 is CASSLAPGRDTEAFF. CDR3 bases: TGCGCCAGCAGCTTGGCCCCGGGGAGGGACACTGAAGCTTTCTTT.

The chain recombines TRBV19 with TRBJ1-3; unclear D gene. The germline V gene has CDR1 LNHDA and CDR2 SQIVND (reference sequence). Deletions cut 7 bases from V and 2 bases from J, with 15 bases between. This CDR3 is 15 amino acids long. The CDR3 nucleotides are TGTGCCAGTATCCCCTCCTCAAGCCCTGGAAACACCATATATTTT. This codes for CASIPSSSPGNTIYF.

The V and J genes are TRBV28 and TRBJ2-7; D unclear. Germline CDR1 MDHEN, CDR2 SYDVKM. Trimming took off 3 bases at V and 5 bases at J, with 11 bases between the two ends. CDR3 size: 13 residues. The CDR3 protein is CASSFGGLNEQYF. CDR3 sequence (DNA): TGTGCCAGCAGTTTCGGCGGCCTGAACGAGCAGTACTTC.

This chain connects TRBV6-4 to TRBJ2-1, with 8 bases aligning to TRBD1. The CDR3 sequence is 14 residues long. V was clipped by 4 bases and J by 5 bases; unmatched bases: 4. From germline, CDR1 is MRHNA and CDR2 SNTAGT. The DNA of the CDR3 is TGTGCCAGCAGTGCACAGGGGGAGGACAATGAGCAGTTCTTC. Protein product: CASSAQGEDNEQFF.

The chain is built from TRBV5-5 and TRBJ2-7; the D gene is possibly TRBD2 (6 bases). Trimming left V 6 bases short and J 4 bases short, with 20 bases between. The CDR3 has 15 residues. Germline assignment: CDR1 SGHKS and CDR2 YYEKEE (reference sequence). CDR3 sequence reads: CASTPMGTGPYEQYF. CDR3 DNA: TGTGCCAGCACCCCGATGGGGACTGGGCCATACGAGCAGTACTTC.

This clone has just one count. The DNA for the CDR3 is TGTGCCAGCAGCCATGGGGACAGGTTGGTGGCTTCCTACGAGCAGTACTTC. Its protein product is CASSHGDRLVASYEQYF. J is TRBJ2-7 and V is TRBV3-1 (or the pseudogene TRBV3-2), with TRBD1 identical over 8 bases. This CDR3 contains 17 residues. After removal of 3 bases from V and 1 base from J, the junction contained 11 bases not matched to a gene. Germline loops: CDR1 LGHDT, CDR2 YNNKEL (reference sequence).

The V call is TRBV5-4, the J call TRBJ1-6, with 11 bases that match TRBD1. The junction had 7 bases not matched to a gene; V was cut back by 4 bases and J by 7 bases. This CDR3 is 16 amino acids long. CDR1 and CDR2 from the germline V gene are SGHNT and YYREEE (reference sequence). The chain's CDR3 is CASSAWTGGGNSPLHF. In nucleotides, the CDR3 is TGTGCCAGCAGCGCCTGGACAGGGGGCGGCAATTCACCCCTCCACTTT.

The chain carries TRBV7-2 and TRBJ2-5, with a tentative D call TRBD1 (5 bases). Germline V CDR1 and CDR2: SGHTA, FQGNSA. Trimming shortened V by 4 bases and J by 5 bases, and 17 bases separated the two germline ends. The CDR3 length is 15 residues. The CDR3 coding sequence is TGTACCAGCAGCTACTCCCTAGGGGATTATGAGACCCAGTACTTC. The encoded protein is CTSSYSLGDYETQYF.

The CDR3 reads CATSRTGDKYGYTF. DNA for the CDR3: TGTGCCACCAGCAGGACAGGGGACAAATATGGCTACACCTTC. The rearrangement links TRBV15 to TRBJ1-2; 8 nucleotides agree with TRBD1. J lost 5 bases, V lost 3 bases, and 5 bases had no gene match. This CDR3 comprises 14 residues. Germline assignment: CDR1 LNHNV and CDR2 YYDKDF (reference sequence).

The chain uses TRBV6-5 and TRBJ2-3, with 7 bases matching TRBD2. Germline assignment: CDR1 MNHEY and CDR2 SVGAGI. J gave up 3 bases and V 2 bases, and 8 bases lay outside the gene matches. The CDR3 length is 16 residues. This CDR3 reads CASSYDDREGTDTQYF. As DNA, the CDR3 is TGTGCCAGCAGTTACGACGATAGGGAGGGTACAGATACGCAGTATTTT.

In its sample, this clone was seen once. In DNA form, the CDR3 reads TGTGCCAGCAGCATCCGACTAGCGGGGAATAACAATGAGCAGTTCTTC. Protein sequence: CASSIRLAGNNNEQFF. The rearrangement links TRBV11-1 to TRBJ2-1; 11 bases are shared with TRBD2. This CDR3 has 16 amino acids. The trim removed 5 bases at V and 5 bases at J, leaving 8 bases unmatched. Germline CDR1 reads SGHAT; CDR2 reads FQDESV (reference sequence).

The chain uses TRBV5-1 and TRBJ1-1, with no clear D. V was cut by 4 bases and J by 5 bases, with 12 bases left in between. Germline loops: CDR1 SGHRS, CDR2 YFSETQ. This CDR3 spans 13 amino acids. CDR3 loop: CASSTERGTEAFF. In DNA form, the CDR3 reads TGCGCCAGCAGCACGGAAAGAGGAACTGAAGCTTTCTTT.

V is TRBV9 and J is TRBJ1-3; TRBD1 matches 7 bases. Germline V gives CDR1 SGDLS, CDR2 YYNGEE. V was pared by 0 bases and J by 4 bases, with 4 bases of the junction left unmatched. The CDR3 length is 15 residues. The CDR3 coding sequence is TGTGCCAGCAGCGTAGAAGGGGGCAGGGGAAACACCATATATTTT. It yields the protein CASSVEGGRGNTIYF. Filled out from reference TRBV9 and TRBJ1-3, the complete variable domain reads DSGVTQTPKHLITATGQRVTLRCSPRSGDLSVYWYQQSLDQGLQFLIQYYNGEERAKGNILERFSAQQFPDLHSELNLSSLELGDSALYFCASSVEGGRGNTIYFGEGSWLTVV.